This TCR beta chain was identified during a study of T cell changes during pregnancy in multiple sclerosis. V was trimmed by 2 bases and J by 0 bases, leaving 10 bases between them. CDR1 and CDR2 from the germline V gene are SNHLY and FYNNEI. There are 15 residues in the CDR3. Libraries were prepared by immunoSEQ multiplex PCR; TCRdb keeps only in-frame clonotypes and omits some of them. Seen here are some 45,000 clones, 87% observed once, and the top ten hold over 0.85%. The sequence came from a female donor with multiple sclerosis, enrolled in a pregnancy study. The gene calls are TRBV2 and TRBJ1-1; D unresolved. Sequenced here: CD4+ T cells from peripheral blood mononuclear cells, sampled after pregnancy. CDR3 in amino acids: CASSELGSMNTEAFF. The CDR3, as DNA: TGTGCCAGCAGTGAATTGGGGAGCATGAACACTGAAGCTTTCTTT.